Listed below are T cell receptor beta chains from one sample, sequenced in a study of T cell repertoires in cytomegalovirus infection. Their cognate antigens are unknown. TCRdb re-derived calls from the reads in MiXCR, one entry per CDR3 protein. The table shows some 350,000 distinct CDR3 sequences, with approximately 35% occurring only once. The source material was cultured PBMCs, sampled from culture after CMV antigen stimulation. The receptors were sampled from a human donor in good health (CMV status not recorded). Some clones in this sample may be carry-over from other donors' samples. The CDR3 runs from the conserved cysteine through the conserved F or W. Fields, in order: CDR3 DNA, CDR3 protein, clone size, J gene, D gene, CDR3 length, V gene. The D gene is left open where the match is weak. Not all rows give a size; the values are once, few, many and, for expanded clones, a class.

TGTGCCAGCAGTCAAGGGCGCCCTGAAGCTTTCTTT,CASSQGRPEAFF,-,TRBJ1-1,-,12,TRBV6-1
TGCGCCAGCAGCTTGGTGGGGGGCGCTTTGGATAATTCACCCCTCCACTTT,CASSLVGGALDNSPLHF,-,TRBJ1-6,-,17,TRBV5-1
TGCAGCGTCTGGGATAATGGAAACACCATATATTTT,CSVWDNGNTIYF,few,TRBJ1-3,-,12,TRBV29-1
TGTGCCAGCAGCTTAGGGGGACAGGGCTACAATGAGCAGTTCTTC,CASSLGGQGYNEQFF,few,TRBJ2-1,TRBD1,15,TRBV7-3
TGTGCCAGCACCAATGGGGGTATTTGGACCCAGCATTTT,CASTNGGIWTQHF,-,TRBJ1-5,-,13,TRBV28
TGTGCCAGCAGTATTTACTCCGGGACAGGGGTTTTTCGTGGCTACACCTTC,CASSIYSGTGVFRGYTF,-,TRBJ1-2,TRBD1,17,TRBV28
TGTGCCAGCAGTACACAGGGGGATAATTCACCCCTCCACTTT,CASSTQGDNSPLHF,few,TRBJ1-6,TRBD1,14,TRBV28
TGTGCCAGCAGCCCAGCCCCGGGGCCCGGCTACGAGCAGTACTTC,CASSPAPGPGYEQYF,many,TRBJ2-7,-,15,TRBV7-2
TGTGCCAGCTCCCTCGACCCGAAGGCCCATGAGCAGTTCTTC,CASSLDPKAHEQFF,few,TRBJ2-1,-,14,TRBV11-1
TGCAGTGCTCAGACTAGCTTAACGGGGGATGAGCAGTTCTTC,CSAQTSLTGDEQFF,-,TRBJ2-1,TRBD2,14,TRBV20-1
TGTGCCATACCGACAGGCGGAAGCACAGATACGCAGTATTTT,CAIPTGGSTDTQYF,many,TRBJ2-3,-,14,TRBV6-1
TGTGCCAGCTTCAGGGGGCGCGGGGGATTTATGAACACTGAAGCTTTCTTT,CASFRGRGGFMNTEAFF,-,TRBJ1-1,TRBD1,17,TRBV6-1
TGTGCCAGCAGCACCTCTAGCGCCAGTAGCACAGATACGCAGTATTTT,CASSTSSASSTDTQYF,many,TRBJ2-3,-,16,TRBV7-2
TGTGCCAGCAGTTCGACAGGGCCCACTGAAGCTTTCTTT,CASSSTGPTEAFF,few,TRBJ1-1,TRBD1,13,TRBV12-3/TRBV12-4
TGTGCCAGTAGTATTGGAAGACAGGGAGGATACTCACCCCTCCACTTT,CASSIGRQGGYSPLHF,few,TRBJ1-6,TRBD1,16,TRBV19
TGCAGCGTTGAAGACAGAGGAGGTGGCTACACCTTC,CSVEDRGGGYTF,-,TRBJ1-2,-,12,TRBV29-1
TGTGCCAGCAGTGTAACTAGAAATTACAATGAGCAGTTCTTC,CASSVTRNYNEQFF,few,TRBJ2-1,-,14,TRBV28
TGTGCCAGCAGTTTGAGTCCCGTCCCAGGGAACACCGGGGAGCTGTTTTTT,CASSLSPVPGNTGELFF,-,TRBJ2-2,-,17,TRBV27
TGTGCCAGCAGCTTACAGACTGGCGGGCCCTACAATGAGCAGTTCTTC,CASSLQTGGPYNEQFF,-,TRBJ2-1,-,16,TRBV7-2
TGTGCCAGCAGCGGACAGACCACCGGGGAGCTGTTTTTT,CASSGQTTGELFF,-,TRBJ2-2,-,13,TRBV12-3/TRBV12-4
TGTGCCAGCAGCTTAGGAGTAGGGTCAGGAACCTACAATGAGCAGTTCTTC,CASSLGVGSGTYNEQFF,many,TRBJ2-1,-,17,TRBV7-2
TGTGCCACCAGCAGAGATCGTCAGAAGTCCTACGAGCAGTACTTC,CATSRDRQKSYEQYF,few,TRBJ2-7,-,15,TRBV15
TGTGCCAGCAGCCGATTCATCTTGGCGGGAGTTAAATCAGATACGCAGTATTTT,CASSRFILAGVKSDTQYF,-,TRBJ2-3,TRBD2,18,TRBV7-3
TGTGCCAGCAGTGAATTGTACACTGAAGCTTTCTTT,CASSELYTEAFF,-,TRBJ1-1,-,12,TRBV6-1
TGTGCCAGCAGCCCCCGGTCGAGCGTCCAAGAGACCCAGTACTTC,CASSPRSSVQETQYF,few,TRBJ2-5,-,15,TRBV7-2
TGTGCCAGCAGCTTAGCTAATCATCTCCTTATAAACACCGGGGAGCTGTTTTTT,CASSLANHLLINTGELFF,-,TRBJ2-2,-,18,TRBV7-9
TGCAGTGTAGCGGGAGTGTCAGATACGCAGTATTTT,CSVAGVSDTQYF,-,TRBJ2-3,TRBD2,12,TRBV20-1
TGTGCCAGCAGCTTACAAGACAGGGGCACTGAAGCTTTCTTT,CASSLQDRGTEAFF,-,TRBJ1-1,TRBD1,14,TRBV5-4